Listed below are T cell receptor beta chains from one sample, sequenced in a study of T cell repertoires in cytomegalovirus infection. A single record per CDR3 protein comes from TCRdb applying MiXCR to the reads. The table includes fewer than 550,000 distinct CDR3 sequences, about 30% detected once. The sample taken for sequencing was PBMCs. The receptor source for this set is a human donor in good health (CMV status not recorded). Some clones in this sample may be carry-over from other donors' samples. Both conserved end residues are part of each CDR3. D genes are given only for firm matches. Clone size, where shown, is once, few, many, or a class for clones that have expanded.

v_gene	j_gene	abundance	len	d_gene	CDR3nt	CDR3aa
TRBV12-3/TRBV12-4	TRBJ1-4	.	20	TRBD1	TGTGCCAGCAGTTTAGTATTGTGGGGACAGGGCAACGGAATCAATGAAAAACTGTTTTTT	CASSLVLWGQGNGINEKLFF
TRBV15	TRBJ1-3	.	16	.	TGTGCCACCAGCAGAGAGCACGGGAACTCTGGAAACACCATATATTTT	CATSREHGNSGNTIYF
TRBV7-2	TRBJ1-2	many	14	.	TGTGCCAGCAGCGGCAGGACACCAAACTATGGCTACACCTTC	CASSGRTPNYGYTF
TRBV20-1	TRBJ2-7	.	14	TRBD1	TGCAGTGCTAGAGGTCTTGGACAGGCGCTCGAGCAGTACTTC	CSARGLGQALEQYF
TRBV6-6	TRBJ2-1	.	18	TRBD2	TGTGCCAGCAGTTACGGGGCTAGCGGGAGTATTCCCTACAATGAGCAGTTCTTC	CASSYGASGSIPYNEQFF
TRBV7-9	TRBJ2-2	many	14	TRBD2	TGTGCCAGCAGCTTCATGGGGAGGGCCGGGGAGCTGTTTTTT	CASSFMGRAGELFF
TRBV6-5	TRBJ2-5	.	14	.	TGTGCCAGCAGTGAGAATAGGTTACAAGAGACCCAGTACTTC	CASSENRLQETQYF
TRBV6-5	TRBJ2-1	.	13	TRBD2	TGTGCCACCTCTTGGGGGGGACGGGGTGAGCAGTTCTTC	CATSWGGRGEQFF
TRBV7-2	TRBJ2-1	many	16	TRBD1	TGTGCCAGCAGCTCCAGGGGGTTTAGCTCCTACAATGAGCAGTTCTTC	CASSSRGFSSYNEQFF
TRBV27	TRBJ1-5	few	16	.	TGTGCCAGCAGTTTATCAGGGACGATTAGCAATCAGCCCCAGCATTTT	CASSLSGTISNQPQHF
TRBV12-3/TRBV12-4	TRBJ2-5	.	12	.	TGTGCCAGAGGAGGGACAGAAGAGACCCAGTACTTC	CARGGTEETQYF
TRBV7-9	TRBJ2-5	few	16	.	TGTGCCAGCAGCCCAGCTCTCTCCGGCGGTCGGAAGACCCAGTACTTC	CASSPALSGGRKTQYF
TRBV7-9	TRBJ2-2	.	15	.	TGTGCCAGCAGCTTAGGCCGAACGAACACCGGGGAGCTGTTTTTT	CASSLGRTNTGELFF
TRBV9	TRBJ1-2	.	13	.	TGTGCCAGCAGCGTAGGACAGAGCTATGGCTACACCTTC	CASSVGQSYGYTF
TRBV19	TRBJ2-1	.	11	.	TGTGCCAGTAGTAAGGGGAATGAGCAGTTCTTC	CASSKGNEQFF
TRBV2	TRBJ2-3	.	14	.	TGTGCCAGCAATGGGCCACTTAGCACAGATACGCAGTATTTT	CASNGPLSTDTQYF
TRBV28	TRBJ1-5	.	14	.	TGTGCCAGCAGTGGGGGACGGGGTGATCAGCCCCAGCATTTT	CASSGGRGDQPQHF
TRBV7-2	TRBJ2-3	many	13	.	TGTGCCAGCAGCCTCCTGAGGGCAGATACGCAGTATTTT	CASSLLRADTQYF
TRBV4-1	TRBJ2-2	many	19	.	TGCGCCAGCAGCCAAGAAGGGTACGAAGGGACGGCGAACACCGGGGAGCTGTTTTTT	CASSQEGYEGTANTGELFF
TRBV12-3/TRBV12-4	TRBJ2-5	many	14	.	TGTGCCAGCAGTTTACGGGAAGCGGAAGAGACCCAGTACTTC	CASSLREAEETQYF
TRBV2	TRBJ1-2	many	14	.	TGTGCCAGCAACGACCTAGGGAGTAACTATGGCTACACCTTC	CASNDLGSNYGYTF
TRBV7-2	TRBJ2-5	many	15	TRBD2	TGTGCCAGCAGCATAGGGACTAGCGGGAGCGGGACCCAGTACTTC	CASSIGTSGSGTQYF
TRBV28	TRBJ2-7	few	16	TRBD2	TGTGCCAGCAGTTGGGGACTAGCGGGAGGTTCAGGCGAGCAGTACTTC	CASSWGLAGGSGEQYF
TRBV29-1	TRBJ2-1	.	13	TRBD1	TGCAGCGTTGATGACAGGGGCTACAATGAGCAGTTCTTC	CSVDDRGYNEQFF
TRBV11-1	TRBJ2-1	many	15	TRBD1	TGTGCCAGCAGCCACGACAGGGGCTCCTACAATGAGCAGTTCTTC	CASSHDRGSYNEQFF
TRBV6-2/TRBV6-3	TRBJ2-7	.	16	TRBD1	TGTGCCAGCAGTACCGGGGCAGGGGGTCATGGCTACGAGCAGTACTTC	CASSTGAGGHGYEQYF
TRBV7-8	TRBJ2-7	many	16	TRBD2	TGTGCCAGCAGCCTAGAGCCCGGACTAGCGGAATACGAGCAGTACTTC	CASSLEPGLAEYEQYF
TRBV6-6	TRBJ2-7	many	13	.	TGTGCCAGCACCCTATCAGGCGGCTACGAGCAGTACTTC	CASTLSGGYEQYF
TRBV7-9	TRBJ1-6	few	15	.	TGTGCCAGCAGCTATGCCGGGACAAAAAATTCACCCCTCCACTTT	CASSYAGTKNSPLHF
TRBV6-2/TRBV6-3	TRBJ2-2	.	13	.	TGTGCCAGCAGTCGGTCCTTCACCGGGGAGCTGTTTTTT	CASSRSFTGELFF
TRBV2	TRBJ2-1	few	15	TRBD1	TGTGCCAGCAGCAACCCGGGACAGGCCAACAATGAGCAGTTCTTC	CASSNPGQANNEQFF
TRBV27	TRBJ1-4	many	15	TRBD1	TGTGCCAGCAGTGCCCAGACAGGGGCAGGTGAAAAACTGTTTTTT	CASSAQTGAGEKLFF
TRBV7-2	TRBJ2-1	many	13	.	TGTGCCAGCAGCTCGGGGAGTCCCAATGAGCAGTTCTTC	CASSSGSPNEQFF
TRBV7-2	TRBJ2-5	many	14	.	TGTGCCAGCAGCTTAGGGGCTAGCAGAGAGACCCAGTACTTC	CASSLGASRETQYF
TRBV7-6	TRBJ2-1	.	16	TRBD2	TGTGCCAGCAGCCCCCATTATACTAGCGGGAGGAATGAGCAGTTCTTC	CASSPHYTSGRNEQFF
TRBV10-3	TRBJ1-2	.	15	TRBD1	TGTGCCATCAGCGAGCAGGGGGCGGCTGGAGGTGGCTACACCTTC	CAISEQGAAGGGYTF
TRBV7-6	TRBJ1-2	many	13	.	TGTGCCAGCAGCCGTTTAAGGGTTGAGTGCTACACCTTC	CASSRLRVECYTF
TRBV6-2/TRBV6-3	TRBJ2-1	.	18	TRBD2	TGTGCCACCGCACATCCCGGGACTACCAAACGGTCCTACAATGAGCAGTTCTTC	CATAHPGTTKRSYNEQFF
TRBV7-2	TRBJ1-1	many	15	TRBD1	TGTGCCAGCAGCGAAAGGGGGCCAGGGAACACTGAAGCTTTCTTT	CASSERGPGNTEAFF
TRBV5-1	TRBJ2-3	.	15	TRBD2	TGCGCCAGCAGCTTTGGGGCGGGGGGCACAGATACGCAGTATTTT	CASSFGAGGTDTQYF
TRBV7-8	TRBJ2-1	many	16	.	TGTGCCAGCAGCTCCCGGACTCCCAGCTCCTACAATGAGCAGTTCTTC	CASSSRTPSSYNEQFF
TRBV7-2	TRBJ2-5	few	15	TRBD2	TGTGCCAGCAGCTTACGTCGCGGGAGAGGAGAGACCCAGTACTTC	CASSLRRGRGETQYF
TRBV11-2	TRBJ2-7	.	13	.	TGTGCCAGCAGCAGAAGAAGCTCCTACGAGCAGTACTTC	CASSRRSSYEQYF
TRBV25-1	TRBJ1-4	once	15	.	TGTGCCAGCAGCGCCGGGGTCACCGCTAATGAAAAACTGTTTTTT	CASSAGVTANEKLFF
TRBV20-1	TRBJ2-7	.	17	TRBD2	TGCAGTGCTAGAGCCTCCCAAGGGACTAGTTTGGGCTACGAGCAGTACTTC	CSARASQGTSLGYEQYF
TRBV6-6	TRBJ1-3	.	16	.	TGTGCCAGCAGTTACTCGGGTGTAACTCCTGGAAACACCATATATTTT	CASSYSGVTPGNTIYF
TRBV19	TRBJ1-5	few	15	.	TGTGCCAGTAGTCGGGAGGGGAATAGCAATCAGCCCCAGCATTTT	CASSREGNSNQPQHF
TRBV7-2	TRBJ2-3	many	15	.	TGTGCCAGCAGCCCAGTCCAAAGGAGGGGAGATACGCAGTATTTT	CASSPVQRRGDTQYF
TRBV7-8	TRBJ1-1	.	14	.	TGTGCCAGCAGCTTAGTAGCTGACAGCACTGAAGCTTTCTTT	CASSLVADSTEAFF
TRBV7-2	TRBJ2-1	.	15	TRBD2	TGTGCCAGCAGCTTAGGCAGACTAGCGAGCAATGAGCAGTTCTTC	CASSLGRLASNEQFF
TRBV6-5	TRBJ1-2	.	15	.	TGTGCCAGCAGTTACGTCCAGGCGACTACCTATGGCTACACCTTC	CASSYVQATTYGYTF
TRBV12-5	TRBJ2-1	few	16	TRBD2	TGTGCTAGTGGTTTGGGCGGGGCTAGCGGGGGCAATGAGCAGTTCTTC	CASGLGGASGGNEQFF
TRBV13	TRBJ1-2	few	14	.	TGTGCCAGCAGTTTTACAGGGACACTGGGTGGCTACACCTTC	CASSFTGTLGGYTF
TRBV28	TRBJ1-4	.	16	.	TGTGCCAGCAGCCTCACGAACAGCGCAACTAATGAAAAACTGTTTTTT	CASSLTNSATNEKLFF
TRBV6-2/TRBV6-3	TRBJ2-1	few	12	.	TGTGCCAGCAGGGGGCCCTACGATGAGCAGTTCTTC	CASRGPYDEQFF
TRBV30	TRBJ2-1	.	14	.	TGTGCCTGGAGTGTAGCGGTTGGTAGGAATGAGCAGTTCTTC	CAWSVAVGRNEQFF
TRBV7-2	TRBJ2-3	many	13	.	TGTGCCAGCAGCTTAGACCAATCCCTGAGGCAGTATTTT	CASSLDQSLRQYF
TRBV7-9	TRBJ2-1	.	13	TRBD2	TGTGCCAGCAGCTTCAGACTAGCGGGAGGTCAGTTCTTC	CASSFRLAGGQFF
TRBV19	TRBJ2-1	.	15	.	TGTGCCAGTAAGGACTGGAGGAGCTCCTACAATGAGCAGTTCTTC	CASKDWRSSYNEQFF